The clone carrying this TCR beta chain has just a few counts. These data belong to a study of T-cell reconstitution after alpha-beta-depleted transplantation in children. This CDR3 has 15 residues. Germline V gene data show CDR1 as ENHRY and CDR2 as SYGVKD. The V end lost 10 bases, the J end lost 4 bases, and 20 bases lay between the germline ends. A TCRbeta library incorporating unique molecular identifiers was prepared. TCRdb fed the PCR reads into MiXCR, producing one record per CDR3 protein. The repertoire has some 340,000 distinct CDR3 sequences, about 9.3% of them found once; the top ten carry about 2.3%.

The chain recombines TRBV10-3 with TRBJ2-1, with D perhaps matching TRBD1 or TRBD2 (5 bases each). Here the sequenced sample was PBMCs from the stem cell graft donor, taken from the stem cell graft. This sequence originates from a human donor who donated a stem cell graft to a child with acute lymphoblastic leukemia. CDR3: CATTPLPGTYNEQFF. As DNA, the CDR3 is TGTGCCACCACTCCACTGCCAGGGACGTACAATGAGCAGTTCTTC.